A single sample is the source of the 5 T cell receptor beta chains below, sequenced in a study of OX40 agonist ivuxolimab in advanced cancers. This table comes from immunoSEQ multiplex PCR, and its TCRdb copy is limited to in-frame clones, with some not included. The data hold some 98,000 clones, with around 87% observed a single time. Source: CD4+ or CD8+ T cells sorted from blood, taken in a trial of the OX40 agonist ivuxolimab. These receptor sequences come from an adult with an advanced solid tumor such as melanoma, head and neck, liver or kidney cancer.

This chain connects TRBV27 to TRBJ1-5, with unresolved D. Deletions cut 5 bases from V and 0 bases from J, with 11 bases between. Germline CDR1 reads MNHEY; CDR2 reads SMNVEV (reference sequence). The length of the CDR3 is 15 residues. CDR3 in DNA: TGTGCCAGCAGTAGGGTGCCGGGTAGCAATCAGCCCCAGCATTTT. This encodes CASSRVPGSNQPQHF.

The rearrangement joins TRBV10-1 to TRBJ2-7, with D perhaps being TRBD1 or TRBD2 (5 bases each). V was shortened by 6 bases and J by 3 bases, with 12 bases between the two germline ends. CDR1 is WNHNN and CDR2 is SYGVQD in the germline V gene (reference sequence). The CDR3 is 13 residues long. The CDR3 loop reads CASSAGTGYEQYF. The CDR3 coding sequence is TGCGCCAGCAGCGCTGGGACGGGCTACGAGCAGTACTTC.

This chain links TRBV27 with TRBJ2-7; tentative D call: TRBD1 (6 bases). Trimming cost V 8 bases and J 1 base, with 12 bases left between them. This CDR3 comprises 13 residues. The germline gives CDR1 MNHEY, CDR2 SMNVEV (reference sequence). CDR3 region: CASPNRVSYEQYF. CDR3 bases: TGTGCCAGCCCAAACAGGGTTTCCTACGAGCAGTACTTC.

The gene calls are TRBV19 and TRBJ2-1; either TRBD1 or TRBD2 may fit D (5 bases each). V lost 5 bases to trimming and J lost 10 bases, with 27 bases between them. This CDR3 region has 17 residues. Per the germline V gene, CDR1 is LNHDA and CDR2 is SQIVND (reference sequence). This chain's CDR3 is CASSSLTGRTREGEQFF. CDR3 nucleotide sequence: TGTGCCAGTAGTTCTCTGACGGGTCGGACGCGAGAGGGGGAGCAGTTCTTC. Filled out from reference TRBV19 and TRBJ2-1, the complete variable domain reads DGGITQSPKYLFRKEGQNVTLSCEQNLNHDAMYWYRQDPGQGLRLIYYSQIVNDFQKGDIAEGYSVSREKKESFPLTVTSAQKNPTAFYLCASSSLTGRTREGEQFFGPGTRLTVL.

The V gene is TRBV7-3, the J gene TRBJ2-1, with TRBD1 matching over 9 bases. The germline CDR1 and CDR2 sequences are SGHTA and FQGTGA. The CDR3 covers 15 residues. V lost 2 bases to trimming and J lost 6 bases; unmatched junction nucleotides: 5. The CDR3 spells CASSLGTGRANEQFF. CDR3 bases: TGTGCCAGCAGCTTAGGGACAGGGAGAGCCAATGAGCAGTTCTTC.